The 18 T cell receptor beta chains below all came from one sample that was sequenced in a study of cytotoxic CD8 clonotypes in ibrutinib-treated CLL. Data came from immunoSEQ multiplex PCR; TCRdb stores just in-frame clones and leaves some out. This table has about 140,000 clones, 75% to 85% appearing once. The input for sequencing was PBMCs, taken after 36 months of ibrutinib treatment. The receptors were gathered from a human donor with chronic lymphocytic leukemia.

The rearrangement links TRBV14 to TRBJ2-1; 10 bases fit TRBD2. V lost 0 bases, J lost 1 base, and 9 bases stayed unmatched. The V gene's germline CDR1 is SGHDN and CDR2 FVKESK. The CDR3 contains 19 residues. For the CDR3, the DNA is TGTGCCAGCAGCCAAGATAGGCTAGCGGGAGTTGGTTCCTACAATGAGCAGTTCTTC. It yields the protein CASSQDRLAGVGSYNEQFF.

This clone was found once. This chain joins TRBV14 and TRBJ2-1; D uncertain. CDR1 is SGHDN, CDR2 FVKESK, per germline. The CDR3 runs 17 residues. V lost 4 bases and J lost 5, with 21 bases in between. The CDR3 DNA is TGTGCCAGCAGCCCCTCCTCCGGGCCGCTGCGCCACAATGAGCAGTTCTTC. This encodes CASSPSSGPLRHNEQFF.

The gene calls are TRBV6-5 and TRBJ1-5; D remains ambiguous. Germline loops: CDR1 MNHEY, CDR2 SVGAGI. V lost 2 bases to trimming and J lost 3 bases, with 5 bases between them. This CDR3 comprises 13 residues. Here the CDR3 DNA reads TGTGCCAGCAGTTACGATGTCAATCAGCCCCAGCATTTT. Its protein is CASSYDVNQPQHF.

This chain connects TRBV6-5 to TRBJ2-5; 9 positions match TRBD2. This CDR3 contains 13 residues. The germline gives CDR1 MNHEY, CDR2 SVGAGI. V shed 5 bases, J shed 6 bases, and the junction held 4 bases outside the gene matches. This CDR3 is CASSTAGGKTQYF. CDR3 sequence (DNA): TGTGCCAGCAGTACAGCGGGAGGCAAGACCCAGTACTTC.

The chain uses TRBV19 and TRBJ1-2; D is unclear. The CDR3 is 16 residues long. Germline lookup yields CDR1 LNHDA and CDR2 SQIVND (reference sequence). The V gene lost 7 bases and the J gene lost 5 bases, with 23 bases spanning the gap. CDR3 sequence: CASKGTHNWVEYGYTF. DNA of the CDR3: TGTGCCAGTAAGGGCACCCATAATTGGGTTGAGTATGGCTACACCTTC.

This chain links TRBV2 with TRBJ2-7; D is possibly TRBD1 or TRBD2 (5 bases each). This CDR3 has 14 amino acids. Germline-derived CDR1 and CDR2 are SNHLY and FYNNEI. V dropped 4 bases and J dropped 4 bases, with 14 bases sitting between them. This chain's CDR3 is CASSVGDGGYEQYF. The CDR3 nucleotides are TGTGCCAGCAGTGTGGGGGACGGAGGTTACGAGCAGTACTTC.

The chain joins TRBV28 to TRBJ2-1, with 8 bases aligning to TRBD2. Germline values: CDR1 MDHEN, CDR2 SYDVKM. This CDR3 spans 16 amino acids. V lost 5 bases, J lost 4 bases, and 10 bases stayed unmatched. The CDR3 DNA sequence: TGTGCCAGCAGTCCCCAATGGCGGGGGGTTTACAATGAGCAGTTCTTC. It translates to CASSPQWRGVYNEQFF.

This chain connects TRBV10-2 to TRBJ2-1; D gene uncertain. V shed 7 bases and J shed 9 bases, with 16 bases lying between them. The CDR3 loop spans 13 amino acids. CDR1 is WSHSY and CDR2 is SAAADI in the germline V gene. The CDR3 nucleotides read TGCGCCAGCAACGAGGCCACCTGGGGTGAGCAGTTCTTC. Protein: CASNEATWGEQFF.

The chain recombines TRBV15 with TRBJ2-3, with 9 bases lining up with TRBD2. The length of the CDR3 is 15 residues. CDR1 and CDR2 (germline): LNHNV, YYDKDF (reference sequence). After removal of 1 base from V and 1 base from J, the junction contained 0 bases not matched to a gene. The CDR3: CATSRGTSGTDTQYF. The CDR3 nucleotides read TGTGCCACCAGCAGAGGGACTAGCGGCACAGATACGCAGTATTTT.

This rearrangement joins TRBV15 to TRBJ2-1; unclear D gene. This CDR3 region has 12 residues. V was shortened by 3 bases and J by 5 bases, with 5 bases between the two germline ends. Germline CDR1 reads LNHNV; CDR2 reads YYDKDF (reference sequence). CDR3 DNA sequence: TGTGCCACCAGCAGGCCTAACAATGAGCAGTTCTTC. Protein product: CATSRPNNEQFF.

The chain carries TRBV5-1 and TRBJ2-7, with 9 bases lining up with TRBD1. The germline CDR1 and CDR2 sequences are SGHRS and YFSETQ. The CDR3 is made up of 14 amino acids. With V trimmed by 0 bases and J by 7 bases, 5 bases remained unmatched. In DNA form, the CDR3 reads TGCGCCAGCAGCTTGGGGGACAGGGTTTCGGAGCAGTACTTC. Its translation: CASSLGDRVSEQYF.

This chain uses TRBV7-6 with TRBJ2-1, with D tentatively TRBD1 (6 bases). Germline V gene data show CDR1 as SGHVS and CDR2 as FNYEAQ. This CDR3 has 14 amino acids. Trimming took off 1 base at V and 6 bases at J, with 10 bases between the two ends. The CDR3 DNA reads as TGTGCCAGCAGCTTAGAGGTAGGGGGCAATGAGCAGTTCTTC. Amino acid sequence: CASSLEVGGNEQFF.

V and J are TRBV5-1 and TRBJ2-2; TRBD2 matches 7 bases. The CDR3 has 15 amino acids. The junction had 2 bases not matched to a gene; V was cut back by 2 bases and J by 1 base. In germline, CDR1 is SGHRS, CDR2 YFSETQ. The DNA of the CDR3 is TGCGCCAGCAGCTTAAGCGGGGAGAACACCGGGGAGCTGTTTTTT. It codes for CASSLSGENTGELFF. Drawing the rest from reference TRBV5-1 and TRBJ2-2, the complete variable domain is KAGVTQTPRYLIKTRGQQVTLSCSPISGHRSVSWYQQTPGQGLQFLFEYFSETQRNKGNFPGRFSGRQFSNSRSEMNVSTLELGDSALYLCASSLSGENTGELFFGEGSRLTVL.

The rearrangement links TRBV30 to TRBJ2-7; TRBD2 agrees at 10 bases. Trimming at V came to 1 base and at J to 3 bases, leaving 3 bases not matched to a gene. Germline assignment: CDR1 GTSNPN and CDR2 SVGIG (reference sequence). This CDR3 spans 14 amino acids. CDR3 protein: CAWSGLAGVYEQYF. DNA for the CDR3: TGTGCCTGGAGTGGGCTAGCGGGAGTCTACGAGCAGTACTTC.

The chain is built from TRBV6-5 and TRBJ1-1; perhaps TRBD1 as D (5 bases). The CDR3 is made up of 14 amino acids. Germline values: CDR1 MNHEY, CDR2 SVGAGI. V gave up 2 bases and J gave up 0 bases, with 7 bases separating them. DNA of the CDR3: TGTGCCAGCAGTTACAGGGACTTGAACACTGAAGCTTTCTTT. Translated, it gives CASSYRDLNTEAFF.

The chain joins TRBV19 to TRBJ2-3, with a tentative D call TRBD2 (6 bases). With 2 bases removed from V and 2 bases from J, the gap between germline ends came to 8 bases. Germline V gene sequence: CDR1 LNHDA, CDR2 SQIVND (reference sequence). This CDR3 comprises 14 residues. CDR3 DNA sequence: TGTGCCAGTAGTATACTAGCGAACACAGATACGCAGTATTTT. This encodes CASSILANTDTQYF. Drawing the rest from reference TRBV19 and TRBJ2-3, the complete variable domain is DGGITQSPKYLFRKEGQNVTLSCEQNLNHDAMYWYRQDPGQGLRLIYYSQIVNDFQKGDIAEGYSVSREKKESFPLTVTSAQKNPTAFYLCASSILANTDTQYFGPGTRLTVL.

The V and J genes are TRBV28 and TRBJ1-1, with 7 bases identical to TRBD1. The germline V gene encodes CDR1 MDHEN and CDR2 SYDVKM. The V segment lost 3 bases and the J segment 5 bases; nucleotides outside the gene matches: 6. The CDR3 length is 14 residues. CDR3 nucleotide sequence: TGTGCCAGCAGTTTTCGGGGACAGAGAACTGAAGCTTTCTTT. It yields the protein CASSFRGQRTEAFF. The variable domain in full, completed from reference TRBV28 and TRBJ1-1, reads DVKVTQSSRYLVKRTGEKVFLECVQDMDHENMFWYRQDPGLGLRLIYFSYDVKMKEKGDIPEGYSVSREKKERFSLILESASTNQTSMYLCASSFRGQRTEAFFGQGTRLTVV.

In its sample, this clone was seen once. The chain is built from TRBV27 and TRBJ2-7; 8 bases fit TRBD2. Germline trimming cut 7 bases from V and 2 bases from J; bases unmatched to any gene: 7. The CDR3 has 14 amino acids. In germline, CDR1 is MNHEY, CDR2 SMNVEV (reference sequence). The DNA for the CDR3 is TGTGCCAGCACCCAAGCGGGGGCAGCCTACGAGCAGTACTTC. It yields the protein CASTQAGAAYEQYF.